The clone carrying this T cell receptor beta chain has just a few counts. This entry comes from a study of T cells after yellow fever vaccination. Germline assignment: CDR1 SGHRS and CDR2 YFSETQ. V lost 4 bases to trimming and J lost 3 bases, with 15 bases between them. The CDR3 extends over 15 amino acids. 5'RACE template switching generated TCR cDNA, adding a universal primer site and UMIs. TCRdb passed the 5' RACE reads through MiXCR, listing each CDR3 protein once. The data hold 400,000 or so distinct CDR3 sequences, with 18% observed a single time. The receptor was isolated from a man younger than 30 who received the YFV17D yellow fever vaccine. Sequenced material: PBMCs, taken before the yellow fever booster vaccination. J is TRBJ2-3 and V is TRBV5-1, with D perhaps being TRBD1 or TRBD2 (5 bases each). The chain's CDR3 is CASSQRDGSTDTQYF. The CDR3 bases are TGCGCCAGCAGCCAACGGGACGGTTCGACAGATACGCAGTATTTT.